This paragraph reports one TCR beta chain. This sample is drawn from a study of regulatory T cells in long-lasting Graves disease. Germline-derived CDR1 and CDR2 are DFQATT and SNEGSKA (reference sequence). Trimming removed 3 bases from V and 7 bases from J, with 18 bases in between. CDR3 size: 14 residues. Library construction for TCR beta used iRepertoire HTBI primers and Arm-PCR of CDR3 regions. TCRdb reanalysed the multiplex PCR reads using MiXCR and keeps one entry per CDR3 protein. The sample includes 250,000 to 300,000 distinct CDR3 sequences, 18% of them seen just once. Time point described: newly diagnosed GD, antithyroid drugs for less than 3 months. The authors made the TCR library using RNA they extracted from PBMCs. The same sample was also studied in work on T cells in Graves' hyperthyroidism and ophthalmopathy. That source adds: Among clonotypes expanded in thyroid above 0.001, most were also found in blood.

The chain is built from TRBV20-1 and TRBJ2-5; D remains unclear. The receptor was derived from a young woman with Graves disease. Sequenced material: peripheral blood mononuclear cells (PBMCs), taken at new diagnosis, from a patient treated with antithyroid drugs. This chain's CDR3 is CSARSPQASGTQYF. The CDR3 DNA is TGCAGTGCTAGGTCTCCCCAGGCTTCGGGGACCCAGTACTTC.